These 10 T cell receptor beta chains originate from one sample sequenced in a study of T cell responses to AZD1222 COVID-19 vaccine. The data were produced by immunoSEQ multiplex PCR, yet TCRdb's version contains in-frame clones alone and is incomplete. The data show 150,000 to 200,000 clones, approximately 90% seen once. The starting material was peripheral blood, obtained 28 days after the second AZD1222 dose. All receptors come from an adult who received the AZD1222 COVID-19 vaccine.

This sequence joins TRBV9 and TRBJ2-2; 15 bases align to TRBD2. V trimming: 2 bases; J trimming: 4 bases; junction bases outside the gene matches: 9. CDR1 and CDR2 (germline): SGDLS, YYNGEE. CDR3 length: 19 residues. The CDR3 coding sequence is TGTGCCAGCAGCGTTTCTGGACTAGCGGGGGGGCCGGTCACCGGGGAGCTGTTTTTT. It translates to CASSVSGLAGGPVTGELFF.

The J gene is TRBJ2-3, the V gene TRBV11-1, with 11 bases matching TRBD2. Germline trimming cut 4 bases from V and 0 bases from J; bases unmatched to any gene: 3. The CDR3 loop spans 16 amino acids. The germline CDR1 and CDR2 sequences are SGHAT and FQDESV (reference sequence). Here the CDR3 DNA reads TGTGCCAGCAGCTCTAGCGGGGGGACTAGCACAGATACGCAGTATTTT. Protein product: CASSSSGGTSTDTQYF.

This chain links TRBV9 with TRBJ1-1, with D hard to call. Germline V gene data show CDR1 as SGDLS and CDR2 as YYNGEE. The CDR3 consists of 14 residues. V lost 0 bases, J lost 5 bases, and 11 bases lay in between. CDR3 DNA sequence: TGTGCCAGCAGCGTAGGTCACGAAGGGACTGAAGCTTTCTTT. Protein: CASSVGHEGTEAFF.

The chain joins TRBV7-6 to TRBJ1-4; D is ambiguous. CDR1 and CDR2 from the germline V gene are SGHVS and FNYEAQ. The V and J ends lost 1 base and 7 bases respectively, with 13 bases between them. The CDR3 has 15 amino acids. The CDR3 loop reads CASSLVGGPGEKLFF. CDR3 nucleotide sequence: TGTGCCAGCAGCTTAGTTGGCGGGCCTGGTGAAAAACTGTTTTTT.

This clone appeared a single time. The chain carries TRBV19 and TRBJ1-1, with 8 bases that match TRBD1. V lost 2 bases, J lost 4 bases, and 3 bases stayed unmatched. Germline V gene lookup returns CDR1 LNHDA and CDR2 SQIVND (reference sequence). The CDR3 runs to 14 residues. The CDR3 bases are TGTGCCAGTAGTATACAGGGGGCAGTCACTGAAGCTTTCTTT. This translates into CASSIQGAVTEAFF.

V gene TRBV9 combines with J gene TRBJ1-6; no reliable D call. Trimming stripped 2 bases from V and 7 bases from J, with 7 bases between. Germline CDR1 and CDR2: SGDLS and YYNGEE. The CDR3 totals 13 residues. DNA of the CDR3: TGTGCCAGCAGCGTCGACGGAAATTCACCCCTCCACTTT. As protein: CASSVDGNSPLHF.

The rearrangement uses TRBV7-9 and TRBJ2-5, with 8 bases matching TRBD1. Germline V gene data show CDR1 as SEHNR and CDR2 as FQNEAQ (reference sequence). Trimming removed 1 base from V and 3 bases from J; junction bases left unmatched: 4. The CDR3 has 15 residues. DNA of the CDR3: TGTGCCAGCAGCTTAGTGACAGGGGCGGAAGAGACCCAGTACTTC. Translation: CASSLVTGAEETQYF.

The V and J genes are TRBV25-1 and TRBJ1-5; D gene uncertain. Germline V gene sequence: CDR1 MGHDK, CDR2 SYGVNS. Trimming took 4 bases from V and 2 from J, leaving 15 bases between them. This CDR3 has 16 residues. Written as DNA, the CDR3 is TGTGCCAGCAGTGGTGAAGTAATGTGGGGCAATCAGCCCCAGCATTTT. As protein: CASSGEVMWGNQPQHF.

V usage is TRBV4-2 and J usage is TRBJ1-1; D is possibly TRBD1 (5 bases). V lost 7 bases and J lost 1, with 13 bases in between. The CDR3 is made up of 14 amino acids. Germline V gives CDR1 LGHNA, CDR2 YNFKEQ. The CDR3, as DNA: TGTGCCAGCACTCGGGGGGAAGAGAACACTGAAGCTTTCTTT. Its translation is CASTRGEENTEAFF.

This clone occurred once. This chain links TRBV6-5 with TRBJ2-7; TRBD2 matches 7 bases. The V and J ends lost 2 bases and 7 bases, in that order; junction bases with no gene match: 11. CDR3 length: 15 amino acids. The germline V gene encodes CDR1 MNHEY and CDR2 SVGAGI. The CDR3 DNA sequence: TGTGCCAGCAGTTACACGGGAGGCCCAATGGGGGAGCAGTACTTC. Amino acid sequence: CASSYTGGPMGEQYF.